This T cell receptor beta chain was sequenced in a study of blood T cell repertoires in COVID-19. On the study more broadly: The samples span acute and convalescent COVID-19 from the United States, Italy and Spain. PBMCs, B-cell-depleted T cells, or T cells provided the cDNA or gDNA that made up the material.

Germline V gene data show CDR1 as MNHEY and CDR2 as SVGAGI. CDR3 length equals 16 residues. V was shortened by 3 bases and J by 7 bases, with 21 bases between the two germline ends. In the source study's methods: Amplified reference gene primers provided the basis for estimating nucleated cell counts. The method was immunoSEQ multiplex PCR; TCRdb's version includes in-frame clones alone and lacks a portion of them. Clone size and V and J calls were adopted from that table, with D and trimming inferred from the DNA. The sample has about 340,000 clones, around 91% seen once; the top ten hold 2.5% to 4%.

The rearrangement joins TRBV6-5 to TRBJ1-2; D might be TRBD1 (5 bases). The source is a young woman who had recovered from COVID-19. Sequenced input: peripheral blood. The CDR3 here is CASSYSLRPGGGGYTF. Here the CDR3 DNA reads TGTGCCAGCAGTTATTCGTTACGGCCTGGCGGGGGTGGCTACACCTTC.